Described below is a single T cell receptor (beta chain) sequence and its context. What it binds is unknown. This entry comes from a study of cytomegalovirus exposure and HLA in healthy donors. Study-level results: Roughly uniform sequencing depth across donors was assumed, possibly incorrectly.

PCR employed 60 Vbeta and 13 Jbeta primers. Assay: immunoSEQ multiplex PCR; the TCRdb copy retains only in-frame clones and omits some. The data show tens of thousands of clones, roughly 72% seen once. Between the trimmed V and J ends, which lost 1 base and 6 bases, there was a span of 12 bases. CDR1 is MDHEN, CDR2 SYDVKM, per germline. CDR3 length equals 14 residues. Sequencing was done on a sample of PBMCs. This receptor was obtained from a woman in her 50s in good health and CMV-seropositive. The chain combines TRBV28 with TRBJ1-1; D may be TRBD1 (5 bases). CDR3 DNA: TGTGCCAGCAGTTTATCTGGGGGGAGGCCTGAAGCTTTCTTT. Residues: CASSLSGGRPEAFF.